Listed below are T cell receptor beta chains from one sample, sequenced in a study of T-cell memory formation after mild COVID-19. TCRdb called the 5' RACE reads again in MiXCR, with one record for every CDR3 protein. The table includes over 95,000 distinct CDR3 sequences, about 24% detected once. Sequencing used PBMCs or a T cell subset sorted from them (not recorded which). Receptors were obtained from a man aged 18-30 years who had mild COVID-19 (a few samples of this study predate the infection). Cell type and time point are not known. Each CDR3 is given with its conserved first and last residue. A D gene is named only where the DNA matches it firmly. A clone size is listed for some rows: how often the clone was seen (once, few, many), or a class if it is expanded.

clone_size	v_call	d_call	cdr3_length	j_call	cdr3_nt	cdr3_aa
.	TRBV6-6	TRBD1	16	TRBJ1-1	TGTGCCAGCAGTTACTCGACAGGGGAGGGGAACACTGAAGCTTTCTTT	CASSYSTGEGNTEAFF
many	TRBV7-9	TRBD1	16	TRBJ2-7	TGTGCCAGCAGCGCGACCGGGGACAGAGGCTCCTACGAGCAGTACTTC	CASSATGDRGSYEQYF
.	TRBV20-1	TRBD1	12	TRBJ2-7	TGCAGTGCTAGAGCAGGGGGCTACGAGCAGTACTTC	CSARAGGYEQYF
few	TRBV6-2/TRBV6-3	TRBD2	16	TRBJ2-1	TGTGCCAGCAGTTACTCCCTAGCAGGGCGCGGGGGTGAGCAGTTCTTC	CASSYSLAGRGGEQFF
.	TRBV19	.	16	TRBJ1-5	TGTGCCAGTAGACAAAGGTCGTTAGATAGCAATCAGCCCCAGCATTTT	CASRQRSLDSNQPQHF
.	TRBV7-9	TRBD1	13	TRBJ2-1	TGTGCCAGCAGCTTACGGGGACAGCCTGAGCAGTTCTTC	CASSLRGQPEQFF
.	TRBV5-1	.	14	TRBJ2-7	TGCGCCAGCAGCTTGGCGGGGCTGACATACGAGCAGTACTTC	CASSLAGLTYEQYF
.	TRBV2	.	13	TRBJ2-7	TGTGCCAGCAGTGCGGGCACTTTTTACGAGCAGTACTTC	CASSAGTFYEQYF
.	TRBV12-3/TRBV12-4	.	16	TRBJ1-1	TGTGCCAGCAGCCCCGGAACAGCCGGTTCCCACAACTGCGCTTTCTTT	CASSPGTAGSHNCAFF
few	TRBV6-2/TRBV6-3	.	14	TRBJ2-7	TGTGCCAGCACCCCCTCGGGCAGGAGGGACGAGCAGTACTTC	CASTPSGRRDEQYF
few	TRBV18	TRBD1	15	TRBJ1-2	TGTGCCAGCTCACCAAGCAAGACAGGGATAAATGGCTACACCTTC	CASSPSKTGINGYTF
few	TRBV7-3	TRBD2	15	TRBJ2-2	TGTGCCAGCAGCTCTAGCGGGGAGAACACCGGGGAGCTGTTTTTT	CASSSSGENTGELFF
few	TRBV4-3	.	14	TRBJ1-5	TGCGCCAGCAGCCAAGACAGGGATCCTCAGCCCCAGCATTTT	CASSQDRDPQPQHF
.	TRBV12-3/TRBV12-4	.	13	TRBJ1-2	TGTGCCAGCAGGCTAACAGAATCCTATGGCTACACCTTC	CASRLTESYGYTF
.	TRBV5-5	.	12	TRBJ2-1	TGTGCCAGCAGCCAAGGTGGCCTCGAGCAGTTCTTC	CASSQGGLEQFF
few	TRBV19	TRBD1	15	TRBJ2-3	TGTGCCAGTAGTACGGGACAGGGAGGCACAGATACGCAGTATTTT	CASSTGQGGTDTQYF
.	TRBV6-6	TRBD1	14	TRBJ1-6	TGTGCCAGCAGGCCGGGACAGAACAATTCACCCCTCCACTTT	CASRPGQNNSPLHF
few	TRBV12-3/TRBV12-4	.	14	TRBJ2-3	TGTGCCAGCAGTTTAGTGGAGAACACAGATACGCAGTATTTT	CASSLVENTDTQYF
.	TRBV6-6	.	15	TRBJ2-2	TGTGCCAGCAGTTATACCTCACCGAACACCGGGGAGCTGTTTTTT	CASSYTSPNTGELFF
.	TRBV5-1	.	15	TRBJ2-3	TGCGCCAGCAGCGCCAGGGGGGCTAGCACAGATACGCAGTATTTT	CASSARGASTDTQYF
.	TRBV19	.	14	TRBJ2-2	TGTGCCAGTAGTATAGGGGCGTCCGCCGGGGAGCTGTTTTTT	CASSIGASAGELFF
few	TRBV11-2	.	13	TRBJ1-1	TGTGCCAGCAGCTTGGACTGGGGCACTGAAGCTTTCTTT	CASSLDWGTEAFF
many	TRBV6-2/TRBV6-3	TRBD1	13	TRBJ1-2	TGTGCCAGCAGTTACGGAGGGGGCGATGGCTACACCTTC	CASSYGGGDGYTF
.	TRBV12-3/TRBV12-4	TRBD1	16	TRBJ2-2	TGTGCCAGCAGTTTTAGCAGGGGGTACGTCACCGGGGAGCTGTTTTTT	CASSFSRGYVTGELFF